The 21 T cell receptor beta chains below come from one sample, sequenced in a study of blood T cell repertoires in COVID-19. Profiled with immunoSEQ multiplex PCR; TCRdb holds only in-frame clones, not every one. The repertoire consists of fewer than 50,000 clones, with approximately 92% occurring once and the leading ten covering about 0.4%. Sequencing input: peripheral blood. These TCRs come from a man between 50 and 59 years old with COVID-19, enrolled during active disease.

CDR3 protein: CASSLGLAGGLFLNTGELFF. Here the CDR3 DNA reads TGTGCCAGCAGCTTAGGACTAGCGGGAGGGCTTTTTTTGAACACCGGGGAGCTGTTTTTT. This chain connects TRBV7-8 to TRBJ2-2, with 14 bases fitting TRBD2. V shed 1 base, J shed 1 base, and the junction held 8 bases outside the gene matches. Germline lookup yields CDR1 SGHVS and CDR2 FQNEAQ. There are 20 residues in the CDR3.

The J gene is TRBJ1-2, the V gene TRBV7-2, with 8 bases aligning to TRBD1. The germline V gene has CDR1 SGHTA and CDR2 FQGNSA. CDR3 length: 15 amino acids. The V and J ends lost 1 base and 4 bases, in that order; junction bases with no gene match: 5. For the CDR3, the DNA is TGTGCCAGCAGCTTAGGGACAGGGTCCACCTATGGCTACACCTTC. Its translation is CASSLGTGSTYGYTF. The whole variable domain, remainder taken from reference TRBV7-2 and TRBJ1-2, is GAGVSQSPSNKVTEKGKDVELRCDPISGHTALYWYRQSLGQGLEFLIYFQGNSAPDKSGLPSDRFSAERTGGSVSTLTIQRTQQEDSAVYLCASSLGTGSTYGYTFGSGTRLTVV.

This clone was counted a single time. The J gene is TRBJ2-3, the V gene TRBV20-1; the D gene is possibly TRBD2 (6 bases). Germline V gives CDR1 DFQATT, CDR2 SNEGSKA (reference sequence). Trimming removed 3 bases at V and 5 bases at J, with 9 bases between. The length of the CDR3 is 12 residues. CDR3 residues: CSASLAEDTQYF. CDR3 nucleotide sequence: TGCAGTGCTAGTTTAGCGGAAGATACGCAGTATTTT.

The V call is TRBV29-1, the J call TRBJ2-1, with TRBD2 matching 12 bases. The J segment lost 6 bases and the V segment lost 6 bases, leaving 6 bases of the junction unmatched. The CDR3 totals 14 residues. The germline V gene has CDR1 SQVTM and CDR2 ANQGSEA. The chain's CDR3 is CSVATSGRGNEQFF. In DNA, the CDR3 is TGCAGCGTAGCGACTAGCGGGAGAGGCAATGAGCAGTTCTTC.

The rearrangement uses TRBV5-8 and TRBJ1-4; tentative D call: TRBD1 (6 bases). CDR3 length: 15 amino acids. CDR1 and CDR2 from the germline V gene are SGHTS and YDEGEE. The ends were cut back, 3 bases at V and 6 bases at J, with 15 bases in the middle. The CDR3 spells CASSSRLRGHEKLFF. CDR3 nucleotides: TGTGCCAGCAGCTCCCGCCTGCGGGGGCATGAAAAACTGTTTTTT.

This clone was observed once. This chain links TRBV4-1 with TRBJ2-5, with 13 bases identical to TRBD2. Germline loops: CDR1 MGHRA, CDR2 YSYEKL. This CDR3 has 15 amino acids. Trimming at V came to 4 bases and at J to 3 bases, leaving 2 bases not matched to a gene. CDR3 in DNA: TGCGCCAGCAGCCTGGGACTAGCGGGAAAAGAGACCCAGTACTTC. This translates into CASSLGLAGKETQYF.

This clone was found once. For the CDR3, the DNA is TGTGCCTGGACAGCGACAGGGGAGACTGAAGCTTTCTTT. It specifies CAWTATGETEAFF. The genes are TRBV30 and TRBJ1-1; 8 nucleotides match TRBD1. CDR1 is GTSNPN, CDR2 SVGIG, per germline (reference sequence). Unmatched junction bases numbered 6, after V lost 4 bases and J lost 5 bases. The CDR3 extends over 13 amino acids. The whole variable domain, remainder taken from reference TRBV30 and TRBJ1-1, is SQTIHQWPATLVQPVGSPLSLECTVEGTSNPNLYWYRQAAGRGLQLLFYSVGIGQISSEVPQNLSASRPQDRQFILSSKKLLLSDSGFYLCAWTATGETEAFFGQGTRLTVV.

The CDR3 region is CATGQGAVSGTQYF. CDR3 DNA sequence: TGTGCCACAGGACAGGGGGCGGTATCCGGGACCCAGTACTTC. The chain couples TRBV2 to TRBJ2-5; TRBD1 aligns across 11 bases. Trimming cost V 10 bases and J 7 bases; bases outside gene matches: 11. The CDR3 covers 14 residues. Looked up from germline, CDR1 is SNHLY and CDR2 is FYNNEI.

J is TRBJ2-7 and V is TRBV4-1; TRBD1 aligns across 9 bases. This CDR3 region has 15 residues. Germline CDR1 MGHRA, CDR2 YSYEKL. The junction had 6 bases not matched to a gene; V was cut back by 1 base and J by 5 bases. CDR3 loop: CASSQGWDRADEQYF. The DNA for the CDR3 is TGCGCCAGCAGCCAAGGTTGGGACAGGGCGGACGAGCAGTACTTC.

The rearrangement links TRBV7-2 to TRBJ2-5, with 7 bases fitting TRBD1. V shed 3 bases and J 0 bases; nucleotides not matched to a gene: 1. The CDR3 loop spans 14 amino acids. Per the germline V gene, CDR1 is SGHTA and CDR2 is FQGNSA. The CDR3 DNA is TGTGCCAGCAGCTTGACAGGGTACCAAGAGACCCAGTACTTC. As protein: CASSLTGYQETQYF.

The V call is TRBV11-3, the J call TRBJ2-1; D perhaps matches TRBD2 (6 bases). The CDR3 runs to 16 residues. From germline, CDR1 is SGHNT and CDR2 YENEEA. Trimming removed 1 base from V and 3 bases from J, with 13 bases in between. The CDR3 protein is CASSLGGIGGYNEQFF. Here the CDR3 DNA reads TGTGCCAGCAGCTTAGGCGGGATCGGGGGCTACAATGAGCAGTTCTTC.

This clone was recorded only once. V is TRBV12-3 or TRBV12-4 and J is TRBJ1-2; TRBD1 might be the D (6 bases). This CDR3 is built from 13 residues. Between the trimmed V and J ends, which lost 6 bases and 5 bases, there was a span of 13 bases. The CDR3 spells CASRTGTKYGYTF. CDR3 bases: TGTGCCAGCAGGACCGGGACAAAGTATGGCTACACCTTC.

The V gene is TRBV19, the J gene TRBJ1-5, with TRBD1 matching over 7 bases. V shed 9 bases, J shed 5 bases, and the junction held 7 bases outside the gene matches. The CDR3 extends over 13 amino acids. Per germline, CDR1 LNHDA and CDR2 SQIVND (reference sequence). DNA for the CDR3: TGTGCCAGCGGCGACAGGGCCGATCAGCCCCAGCATTTT. It codes for CASGDRADQPQHF.

The gene calls are TRBV9 and TRBJ1-1, with a possible D match to TRBD1 (6 bases). Trimming left V 3 bases short and J 5 bases short, with 14 bases between. The CDR3 runs to 14 residues. The germline gives CDR1 SGDLS, CDR2 YYNGEE. In nucleotides, the CDR3 is TGTGCCAGCAGCGATCCAGGGGAAAAAACTGAAGCTTTCTTT. Translated: CASSDPGEKTEAFF.

This clone was seen a single time. The chain is built from TRBV5-1 and TRBJ2-3, with D maybe TRBD2 (7 bases). This CDR3 is built from 16 residues. Between the trimmed V and J ends, which lost 6 bases and 3 bases, there was a span of 20 bases. From germline, CDR1 is SGHRS and CDR2 YFSETQ. Written as DNA, the CDR3 is TGCGCCAGCACCCGAGGGGGGGAGACGAGAACAGATACGCAGTATTTT. Its protein product is CASTRGGETRTDTQYF.

The chain recombines TRBV18 with TRBJ1-6; no reliable D call. Germline assignment: CDR1 KGHSH and CDR2 LQKENI. Between the trimmed V and J ends, which lost 2 bases and 12 bases, there was a span of 17 bases. The CDR3 covers 15 residues. The CDR3 sequence is CASSPSDEGRRPLHF. CDR3 nucleotides: TGTGCCAGCTCACCATCGGATGAGGGTCGAAGACCCCTCCACTTT. Supplemented by reference TRBV18 and TRBJ1-6, the full variable domain reads NAGVMQNPRHLVRRRGQEARLRCSPMKGHSHVYWYRQLPEEGLKFMVYLQKENIIDESGMPKERFSAEFPKEGPSILRIQQVVRGDSAAYFCASSPSDEGRRPLHFGNGTRLTVT.

The chain employs TRBV5-1 and TRBJ2-1, with 13 bases aligning to TRBD2. The germline V gene encodes CDR1 SGHRS and CDR2 YFSETQ. The V gene end was trimmed by 3 bases and the J gene end by 8 bases; junction bases not matched to a gene: 8. The CDR3 has 16 amino acids. CDR3 DNA sequence: TGCGCCAGCAGCTGGGGACTAGCGGGATTAGGAGATGAGCAGTTCTTC. It is translated as CASSWGLAGLGDEQFF.

This chain connects TRBV5-6 to TRBJ2-2, with 8 nucleotides matching TRBD2. The V and J ends lost 3 bases and 5 bases, in that order; junction bases with no gene match: 18. There are 19 residues in the CDR3. Germline lookup yields CDR1 SGHDT and CDR2 YYEEEE. The CDR3 DNA sequence: TGTGCCAGCAGCTCCCGTTTTGGTAGCGGGACATCGAGAACCGGGGAGCTGTTTTTT. Translating gives CASSSRFGSGTSRTGELFF.

This chain joins TRBV5-1 and TRBJ1-1, with D tentatively TRBD1 (5 bases). The CDR3 runs 14 residues. Between the trimmed V and J ends, which lost 4 bases and 5 bases, there was a span of 15 bases. Germline V gives CDR1 SGHRS, CDR2 YFSETQ. The CDR3 here is CASSLQGGWTEAFF. The DNA of the CDR3 is TGCGCCAGCAGCCTCCAGGGTGGTTGGACTGAAGCTTTCTTT.

This chain connects TRBV5-4 to TRBJ1-2; TRBD1 is a possible D gene (6 bases). V lost 4 bases and J lost 4, with 17 bases in between. Germline lookup yields CDR1 SGHNT and CDR2 YYREEE (reference sequence). The CDR3 totals 15 residues. CDR3 protein: CASSEETGHLYGYTF. Written as DNA, the CDR3 is TGTGCCAGCAGCGAAGAAACAGGGCACCTCTATGGCTACACCTTC.

The CDR3 is CASRKDRANTGELFF. In DNA, the CDR3 is TGTGCCAGCAGAAAGGACAGGGCGAACACCGGGGAGCTGTTTTTT. This chain connects TRBV2 to TRBJ2-2; 8 bases fit TRBD1. The CDR3 is 15 residues long. Germline trimming cut 6 bases from V and 0 bases from J; bases unmatched to any gene: 3. Germline assignment: CDR1 SNHLY and CDR2 FYNNEI.